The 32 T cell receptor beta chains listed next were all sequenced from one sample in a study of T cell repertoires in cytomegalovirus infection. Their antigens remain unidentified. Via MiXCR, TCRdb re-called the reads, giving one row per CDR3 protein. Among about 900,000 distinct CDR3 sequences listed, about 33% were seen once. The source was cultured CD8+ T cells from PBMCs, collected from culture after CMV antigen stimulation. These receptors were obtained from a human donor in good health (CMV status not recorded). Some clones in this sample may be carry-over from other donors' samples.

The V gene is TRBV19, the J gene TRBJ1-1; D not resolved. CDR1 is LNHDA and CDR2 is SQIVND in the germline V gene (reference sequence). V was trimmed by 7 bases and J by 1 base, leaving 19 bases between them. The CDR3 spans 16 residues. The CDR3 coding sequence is TGTGCCAGTACCAATTTAGACGCTACCAAGAACACTGAAGCTTTCTTT. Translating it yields CASTNLDATKNTEAFF.

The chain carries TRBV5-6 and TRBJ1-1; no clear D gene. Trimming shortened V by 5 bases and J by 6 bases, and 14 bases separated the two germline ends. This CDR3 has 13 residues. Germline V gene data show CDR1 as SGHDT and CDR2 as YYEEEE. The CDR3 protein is CASREFGIPEAFF. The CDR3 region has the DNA TGTGCCAGCAGGGAGTTCGGGATCCCTGAAGCTTTCTTT.

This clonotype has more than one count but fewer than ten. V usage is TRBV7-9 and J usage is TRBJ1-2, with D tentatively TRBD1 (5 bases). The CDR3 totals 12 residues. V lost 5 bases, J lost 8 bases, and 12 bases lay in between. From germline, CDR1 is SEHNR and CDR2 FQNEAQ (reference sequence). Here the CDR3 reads CASSPAGLGYTF. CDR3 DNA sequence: TGTGCCAGCAGCCCGGCAGGGTTAGGCTACACCTTC.

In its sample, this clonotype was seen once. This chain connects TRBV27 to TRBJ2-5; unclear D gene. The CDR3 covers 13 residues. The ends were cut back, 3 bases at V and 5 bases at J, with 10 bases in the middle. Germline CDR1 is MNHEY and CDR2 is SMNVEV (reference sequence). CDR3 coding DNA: TGTGCCAGCAGTTTTTCCCAAGCGGAGACCCAGTACTTC. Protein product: CASSFSQAETQYF.

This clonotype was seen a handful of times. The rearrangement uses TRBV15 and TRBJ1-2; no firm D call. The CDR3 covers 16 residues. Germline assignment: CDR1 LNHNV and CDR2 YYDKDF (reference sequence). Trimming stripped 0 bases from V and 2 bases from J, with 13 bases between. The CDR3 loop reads CATSRDEPLRNYGYTF. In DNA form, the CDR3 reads TGTGCCACCAGCAGAGATGAACCCTTAAGGAACTATGGCTACACCTTC.

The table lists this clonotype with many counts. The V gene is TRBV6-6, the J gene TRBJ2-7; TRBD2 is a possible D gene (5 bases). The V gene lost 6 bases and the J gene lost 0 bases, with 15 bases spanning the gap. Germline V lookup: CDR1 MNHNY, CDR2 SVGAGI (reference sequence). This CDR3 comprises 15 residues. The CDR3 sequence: CASSGRGLYSYEQYF. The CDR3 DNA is TGTGCCAGCAGCGGCCGAGGACTCTACTCCTACGAGCAGTACTTC.

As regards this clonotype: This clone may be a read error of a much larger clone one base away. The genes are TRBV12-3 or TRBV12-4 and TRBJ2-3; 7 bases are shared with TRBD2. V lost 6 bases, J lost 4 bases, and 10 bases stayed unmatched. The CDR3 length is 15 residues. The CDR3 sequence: CASSVLGGSADTQYF. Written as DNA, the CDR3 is TGTGCCAGCAGCGTCCTGGGCGGGAGCGCAGATACGCAGTATTTT.

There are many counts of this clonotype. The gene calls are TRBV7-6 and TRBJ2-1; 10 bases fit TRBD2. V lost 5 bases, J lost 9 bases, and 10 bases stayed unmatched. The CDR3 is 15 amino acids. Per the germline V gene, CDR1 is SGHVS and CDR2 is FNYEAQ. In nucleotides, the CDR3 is TGTGCCAGCAGCCTAAGCGGGGGGGCCTCCCCTGAGCAGTTCTTC. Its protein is CASSLSGGASPEQFF.

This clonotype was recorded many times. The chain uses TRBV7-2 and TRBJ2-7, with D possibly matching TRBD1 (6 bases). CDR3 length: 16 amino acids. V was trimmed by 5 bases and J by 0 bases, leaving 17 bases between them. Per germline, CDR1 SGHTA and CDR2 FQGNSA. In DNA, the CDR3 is TGTGCCAGCAGCCCCCTAGGACAGTCCTCCTCCTACGAGCAGTACTTC. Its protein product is CASSPLGQSSSYEQYF.

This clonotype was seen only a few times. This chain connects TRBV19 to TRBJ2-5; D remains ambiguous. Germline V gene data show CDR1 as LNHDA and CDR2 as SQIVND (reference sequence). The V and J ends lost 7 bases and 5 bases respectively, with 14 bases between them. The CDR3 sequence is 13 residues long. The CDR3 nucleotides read TGTGCCAGTAAGTTTAGGACCGCCGAGACCCAGTACTTC. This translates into CASKFRTAETQYF.

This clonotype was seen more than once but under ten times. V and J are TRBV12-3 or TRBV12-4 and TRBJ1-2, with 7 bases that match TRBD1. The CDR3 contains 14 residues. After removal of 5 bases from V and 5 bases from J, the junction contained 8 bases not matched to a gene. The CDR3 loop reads CASSSLQGSYGYTF. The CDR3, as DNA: TGTGCCAGCAGTAGCCTACAGGGGAGTTATGGCTACACCTTC.

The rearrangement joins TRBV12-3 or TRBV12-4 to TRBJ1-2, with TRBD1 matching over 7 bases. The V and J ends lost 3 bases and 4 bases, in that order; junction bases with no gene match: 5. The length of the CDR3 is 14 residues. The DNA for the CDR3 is TGTGCCAGCAGTTTTATTGGGACAGCCTATGGCTACACCTTC. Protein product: CASSFIGTAYGYTF.

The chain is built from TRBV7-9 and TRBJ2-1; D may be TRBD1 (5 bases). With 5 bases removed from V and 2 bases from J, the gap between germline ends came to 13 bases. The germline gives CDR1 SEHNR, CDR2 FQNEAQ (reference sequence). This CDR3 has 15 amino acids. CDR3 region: CASSSRVPTYNEQFF. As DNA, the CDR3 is TGTGCCAGCAGCAGCAGGGTGCCGACCTACAATGAGCAGTTCTTC.

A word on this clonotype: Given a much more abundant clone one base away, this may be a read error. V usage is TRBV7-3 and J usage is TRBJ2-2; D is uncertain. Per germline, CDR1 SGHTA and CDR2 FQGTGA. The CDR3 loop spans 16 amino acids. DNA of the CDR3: TGTGTCAGTATCCCATCCCCGCCAACGAACACCGGGGAGCTGTTTTTT. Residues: CVSIPSPPTNTGELFF. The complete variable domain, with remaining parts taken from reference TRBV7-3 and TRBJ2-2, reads GAGVSQTPSNKVTEKGKYVELRCDPISGHTALYWYRQSLGQGPEFLIYFQGTGAADDSGLPNDRFFAVRPEGSVSTLKIQRTERGDSAVYLCVSIPSPPTNTGELFFGEGSRLTVL.

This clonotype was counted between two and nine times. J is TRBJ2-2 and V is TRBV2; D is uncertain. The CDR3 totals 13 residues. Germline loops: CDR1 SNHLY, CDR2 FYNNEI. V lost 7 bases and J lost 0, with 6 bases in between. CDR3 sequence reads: CASNKPNTGELFF. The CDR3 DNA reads TGTGCCAGCAATAAACCGAACACCGGGGAGCTGTTTTTT.

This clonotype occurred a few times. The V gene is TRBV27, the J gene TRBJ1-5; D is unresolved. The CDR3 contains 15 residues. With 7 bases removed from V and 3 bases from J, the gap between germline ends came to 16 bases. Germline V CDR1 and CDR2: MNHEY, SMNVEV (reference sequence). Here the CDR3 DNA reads TGTGCCAGCATGAGCGGGGTAAACAACAATCAGCCCCAGCATTTT. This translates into CASMSGVNNNQPQHF.

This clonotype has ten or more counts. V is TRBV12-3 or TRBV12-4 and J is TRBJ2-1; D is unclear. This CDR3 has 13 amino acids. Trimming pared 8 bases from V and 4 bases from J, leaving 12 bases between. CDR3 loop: CASGPGPYNEQFF. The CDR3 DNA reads TGTGCCAGCGGCCCGGGCCCTTACAATGAGCAGTTCTTC.

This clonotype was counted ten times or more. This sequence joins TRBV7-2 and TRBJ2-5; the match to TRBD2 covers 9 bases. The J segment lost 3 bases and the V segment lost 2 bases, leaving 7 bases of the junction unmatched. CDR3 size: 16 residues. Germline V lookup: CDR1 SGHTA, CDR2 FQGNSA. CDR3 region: CASSLPSGGLEETQYF. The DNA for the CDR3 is TGTGCCAGCAGCTTACCCAGCGGGGGGTTGGAAGAGACCCAGTACTTC. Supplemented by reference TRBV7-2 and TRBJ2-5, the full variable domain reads GAGVSQSPSNKVTEKGKDVELRCDPISGHTALYWYRQSLGQGLEFLIYFQGNSAPDKSGLPSDRFSAERTGGSVSTLTIQRTQQEDSAVYLCASSLPSGGLEETQYFGPGTRLLVL.

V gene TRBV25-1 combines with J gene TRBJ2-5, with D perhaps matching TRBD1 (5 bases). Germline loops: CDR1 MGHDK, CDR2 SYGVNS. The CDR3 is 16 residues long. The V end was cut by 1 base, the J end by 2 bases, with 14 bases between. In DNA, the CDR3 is TGTGCCAGCAGTGAATTAGAGTTAAACAGGCAAGAGACCCAGTACTTC. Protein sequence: CASSELELNRQETQYF.

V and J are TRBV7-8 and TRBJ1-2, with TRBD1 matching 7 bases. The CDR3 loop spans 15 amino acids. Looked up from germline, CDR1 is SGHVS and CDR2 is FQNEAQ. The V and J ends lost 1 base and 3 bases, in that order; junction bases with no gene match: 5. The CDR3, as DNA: TGTGCCAGCAGCTTAGTCCCAGGGGGGGACTATGGCTACACCTTC. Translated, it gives CASSLVPGGDYGYTF.

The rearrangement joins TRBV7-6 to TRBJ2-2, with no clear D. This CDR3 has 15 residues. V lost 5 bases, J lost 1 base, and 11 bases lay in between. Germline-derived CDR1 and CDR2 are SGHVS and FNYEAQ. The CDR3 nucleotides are TGTGCCAGCAGCCCCCGGGTAGGGAACACCGGGGAGCTGTTTTTT. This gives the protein CASSPRVGNTGELFF.

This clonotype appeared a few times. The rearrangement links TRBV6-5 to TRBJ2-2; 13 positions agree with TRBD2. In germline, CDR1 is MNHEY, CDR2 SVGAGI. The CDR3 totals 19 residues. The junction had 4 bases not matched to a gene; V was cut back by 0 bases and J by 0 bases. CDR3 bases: TGTGCCAGCAGTTACTCGCGGACTAGCGGGGGAGCGAACACCGGGGAGCTGTTTTTT. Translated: CASSYSRTSGGANTGELFF.

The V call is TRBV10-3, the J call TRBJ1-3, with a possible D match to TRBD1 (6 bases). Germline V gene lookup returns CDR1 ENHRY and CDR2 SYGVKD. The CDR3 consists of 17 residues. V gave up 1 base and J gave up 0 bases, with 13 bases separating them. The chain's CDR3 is CAISEWGGPVSGNTIYF. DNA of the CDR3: TGTGCCATCAGTGAGTGGGGGGGGCCCGTCTCTGGAAACACCATATATTTT.

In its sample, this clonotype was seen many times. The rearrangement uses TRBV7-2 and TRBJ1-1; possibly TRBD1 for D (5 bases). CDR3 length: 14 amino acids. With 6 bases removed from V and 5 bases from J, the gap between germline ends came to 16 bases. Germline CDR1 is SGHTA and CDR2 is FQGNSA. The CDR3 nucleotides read TGTGCCAGCAGTTCTCACATAGGGGCAACTGAAGCTTTCTTT. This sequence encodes CASSSHIGATEAFF.

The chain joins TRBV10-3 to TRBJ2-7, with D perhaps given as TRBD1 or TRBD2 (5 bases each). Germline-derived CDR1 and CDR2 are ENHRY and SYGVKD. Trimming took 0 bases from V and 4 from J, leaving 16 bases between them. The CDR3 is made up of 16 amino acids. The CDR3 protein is CAISESWGNSGYEQYF. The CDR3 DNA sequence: TGTGCCATCAGTGAGTCCTGGGGGAATTCGGGTTACGAGCAGTACTTC.

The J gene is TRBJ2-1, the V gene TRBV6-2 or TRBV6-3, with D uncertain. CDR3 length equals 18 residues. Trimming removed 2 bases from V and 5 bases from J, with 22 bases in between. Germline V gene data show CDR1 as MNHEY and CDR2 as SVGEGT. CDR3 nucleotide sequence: TGTGCCAGCAGTTACGGGTCGGCCGGGCCCGGTTGGGACAATGAGCAGTTCTTC. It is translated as CASSYGSAGPGWDNEQFF.

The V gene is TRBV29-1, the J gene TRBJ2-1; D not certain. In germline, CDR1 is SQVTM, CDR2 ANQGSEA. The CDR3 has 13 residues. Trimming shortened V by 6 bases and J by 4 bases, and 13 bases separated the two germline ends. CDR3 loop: CSVDTARYNEQFF. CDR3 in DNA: TGCAGCGTAGACACCGCCAGATACAATGAGCAGTTCTTC.

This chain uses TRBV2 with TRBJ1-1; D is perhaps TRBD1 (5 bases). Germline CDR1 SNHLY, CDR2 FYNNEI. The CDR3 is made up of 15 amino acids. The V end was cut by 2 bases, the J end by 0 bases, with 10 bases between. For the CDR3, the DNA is TGTGCCAGCAGTGAAAGGCGGGACCTGAACACTGAAGCTTTCTTT. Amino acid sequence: CASSERRDLNTEAFF.

CDR3 region: CASSSGQDSSYEQYF. CDR3 DNA sequence: TGTGCCAGCAGCTCTGGACAGGACAGCTCCTACGAGCAGTACTTC. V is TRBV5-5 and J is TRBJ2-7; TRBD1 aligns across 7 bases. The junction had 6 bases not matched to a gene; V was cut back by 3 bases and J by 0 bases. CDR1 is SGHKS, CDR2 YYEKEE, per germline (reference sequence). The CDR3 is 15 amino acids.

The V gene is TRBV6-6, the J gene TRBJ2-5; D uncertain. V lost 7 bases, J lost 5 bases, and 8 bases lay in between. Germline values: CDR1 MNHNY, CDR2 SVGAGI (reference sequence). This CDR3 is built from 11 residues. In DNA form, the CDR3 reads TGTGCCAGCAATCAAGGGGAGACCCAGTACTTC. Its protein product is CASNQGETQYF.

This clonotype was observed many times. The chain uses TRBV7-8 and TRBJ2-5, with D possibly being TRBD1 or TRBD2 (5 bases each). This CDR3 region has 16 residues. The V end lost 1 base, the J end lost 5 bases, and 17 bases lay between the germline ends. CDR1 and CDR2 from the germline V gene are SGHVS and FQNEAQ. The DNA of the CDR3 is TGTGCCAGCAGCTTAGGGGGGTATCCCAGAGGGGAGACCCAGTACTTC. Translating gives CASSLGGYPRGETQYF.

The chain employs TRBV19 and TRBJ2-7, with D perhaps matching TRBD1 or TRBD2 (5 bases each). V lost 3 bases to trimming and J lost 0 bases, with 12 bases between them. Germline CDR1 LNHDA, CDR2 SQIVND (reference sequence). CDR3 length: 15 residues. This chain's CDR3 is CASSIRDGSSYEQYF. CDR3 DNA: TGTGCCAGTAGTATTCGGGACGGAAGCTCCTACGAGCAGTACTTC.